The rows below give T cell receptor beta chains drawn from one sample of a study of T cell responses to AZD1222 COVID-19 vaccine. Libraries were prepared by immunoSEQ multiplex PCR; TCRdb keeps only in-frame clonotypes and omits some of them. The table includes approximately 140,000 clones, about 90% detected once. The sample in question was peripheral blood, obtained 28 days after the second AZD1222 dose. The receptors originated from an adult who received the AZD1222 COVID-19 vaccine. CDR3s leave out the opening cysteine and the closing phenylalanine or tryptophan. Each record gives: CDR3 length, J gene, V gene, CDR3 protein.

10 TRBJ1-5 TRBV28 ASSLLGQPQH
10 TRBJ1-2 TRBV7-9 ASRYREYGYT
13 TRBJ1-6 TRBV6-6 ASRITGSSSTPLH
12 TRBJ2-7 TRBV30 AWSRGTGPYEQY
14 TRBJ2-2 TRBV7-2 ASSSSRLVARRELF
14 TRBJ2-5 TRBV5-6 ASSSYGGTGQETQY
13 TRBJ1-6 TRBV27 ASSIIRDSYSPLH
10 TRBJ2-2 TRBV7-6 ASSRDTGELF
12 TRBJ1-1 TRBV6-5 ASREFGQGSEAF
14 TRBJ2-4 TRBV5-8 ASSVTGAGVKNIQY
10 TRBJ2-3 TRBV4-2 ASSQERDTQY
11 TRBJ1-1 TRBV28 ASSLNRVTEAF
13 TRBJ1-3 TRBV5-1 ASSLGTGHGNTIY
13 TRBJ1-1 TRBV19 ASSKRDRGGTEAF
13 TRBJ2-2 TRBV4-3 ASSQGSTFGGELF
14 TRBJ2-7 TRBV10-1 ASSERGQPNPDEQY
14 TRBJ2-3 TRBV24-1 ATSDRTRSGTDTQY
15 TRBJ1-5 TRBV6-2/TRBV6-3 ASSPRAGDYSNQPQH
14 TRBJ2-1 TRBV6-2/TRBV6-3 ASSYLITGTGGIKF
12 TRBJ1-1 TRBV6-5 ASSYGTGASKAF
13 TRBJ2-4 TRBV4-2 ASSQEVGIKNIQY
11 TRBJ1-2 TRBV7-9 ASSSGQGTRYT
13 TRBJ1-5 TRBV30 AWVRTSQGRQPQH
12 TRBJ1-3 TRBV18 ASSQGTAGNTIY
15 TRBJ2-3 TRBV9 ASSVEGGSGSTDTQY
13 TRBJ2-7 TRBV28 ASSQTSGYYYEQY
12 TRBJ2-5 TRBV9 ASSLTGSQETQY
16 TRBJ2-7 TRBV21-1 ASSKALSGLAGAWEQY
11 TRBJ1-1 TRBV6-4 ASSQQENTEAF
13 TRBJ1-1 TRBV19 ASSIDSSGAPAAF
13 TRBJ1-4 TRBV28 ASSLGGQGGEKLF
11 TRBJ1-1 TRBV11-3 ASSSTTGTEAF
13 TRBJ1-4 TRBV2 ASLDGAATNEKLF
11 TRBJ2-1 TRBV14 ASSQLVYNEQF
13 TRBJ1-2 TRBV20-1 SASKSGRGGYGYT
16 TRBJ2-3 TRBV3-1/TRBV3-2 ASSQAPASSLSTDTQY
12 TRBJ1-3 TRBV6-6 ASSSLGGGNTIY
12 TRBJ1-5 TRBV24-1 ATSDPRGHQPQH
13 TRBJ1-5 TRBV7-9 ASSLGGAGNQPQH
11 TRBJ1-2 TRBV19 ASSPTGGDGYT
13 TRBJ1-6 TRBV25-1 ASSDRDRYNSPLH
15 TRBJ2-3 TRBV28 ATSLWGTGGSTDTQY
14 TRBJ2-5 TRBV10-1 ASSEFGGLGQETQY
13 TRBJ1-1 TRBV5-4 ASSPGEQGHTEAF
8 TRBJ2-1 TRBV6-5 ASRFNEQF
12 TRBJ2-1 TRBV28 ASSLIGSYNEQF
8 TRBJ1-1 TRBV20-1 SASKKEAF
13 TRBJ1-3 TRBV6-6 ASSYSIAGTDTIY
12 TRBJ1-2 TRBV5-1 ASSLTGGVDGYT
12 TRBJ1-6 TRBV9 ASSVDGGSEPLH